The text below deals with one TCR beta chain. Its antigen is not known. Expressed TCRB transcripts were sequenced, since all the RNA that had been isolated was reverse transcribed. TCRdb's copy holds only in-frame clones and misses some; the assay was immunoSEQ multiplex PCR. The data contain a few hundred thousand clones, roughly 12% of them singletons. The sample comes from a study of beta chain features in type 1 diabetes. Study-wide results and limits: The naive, central memory and Treg TCRB repertoires of patients appeared to be more similar to one another than those of healthy donors. In all four CD4+ subsets, TCRB CDR3 length was significantly, moderately reduced in type 1 diabetes. Insertions at VDJ junctions were less frequent in type 1 diabetes patients. These patients also deleted more nucleotides at the same junctions.

The germline V gene encodes CDR1 MDHEN and CDR2 SYDVKM. V was shortened by 7 bases and J by 4 bases, with 4 bases between the two germline ends. This CDR3 is 10 amino acids long. Sequencing was performed on naive CD4+ T cells from blood. This receptor was identified in a woman aged 18 to 35 with type 1 diabetes. This chain uses TRBV28 with TRBJ1-1, with no clear D. The CDR3: CASTGTEAFF. The CDR3 nucleotides read TGTGCCAGCACGGGCACTGAAGCTTTCTTT.